One and the same sample provided the 25 T cell receptor beta chains below, sequenced in a study of memory CD4+ T cells and cytomegalovirus serostatus. Single viable CD3+CD4+CD8-CD45RO+ cells were sorted as the memory CD4+ T cells. This table comes from immunoSEQ multiplex PCR, and its TCRdb copy is limited to in-frame clones, with some not included. Among over 25,000 clones listed, 60% to 85% were seen once. The specimen sequenced was memory CD4+ T cells from blood. The receptors here all came from an adult in good health and CMV-seronegative.

The chain's CDR3 is CASSPRTGEQYF. CDR3 coding DNA: TGTGCCAGCAGCCCTCGGACAGGCGAGCAGTACTTC. The chain is built from TRBV11-2 and TRBJ2-7, with 7 bases identical to TRBD1. Germline lookup yields CDR1 SGHAT and CDR2 FQNNGV. V lost 5 bases to trimming and J lost 6 bases; unmatched junction nucleotides: 4. The CDR3 runs to 12 residues.

The chain employs TRBV14 and TRBJ2-1, with 14 positions matching TRBD2. Trimming cost V 3 bases and J 7 bases; bases outside gene matches: 5. Germline CDR1 and CDR2: SGHDN and FVKESK. CDR3 size: 16 residues. CDR3 residues: CASSHGTSGSVNEQFF. The CDR3 DNA follows: TGTGCCAGCAGCCATGGGACTAGCGGGAGTGTGAATGAGCAGTTCTTC.

The J gene is TRBJ1-5, the V gene TRBV5-6; 10 bases are a match to TRBD1. Germline loops: CDR1 SGHDT, CDR2 YYEEEE. Trimming at V came to 2 bases and at J to 5 bases, leaving 4 bases not matched to a gene. This CDR3 has 15 amino acids. The CDR3 protein is CASSLDRGLDQPQHF. In DNA form, the CDR3 reads TGTGCCAGCAGCTTAGACAGGGGGCTAGATCAGCCCCAGCATTTT. The full variable domain, with the rest looked up from reference TRBV5-6 and TRBJ1-5, is DAGVTQSPTHLIKTRGQQVTLRCSPKSGHDTVSWYQQALGQGPQFIFQYYEEEERQRGNFPDRFSGHQFPNYSSELNVNALLLGDSALYLCASSLDRGLDQPQHFGDGTRLSIL.

About this clone itself: Additional DNA sequences in this sample encode the identical CDR3. The chain combines TRBV6-5 with TRBJ2-7; D is ambiguous. This CDR3 has 11 residues. Per germline, CDR1 MNHEY and CDR2 SVGAGI. Trimming stripped 1 base from V and 4 bases from J, with 2 bases between. The DNA for the CDR3 is TGTGCCAGCAGTTACTTTTACGAGCAGTACTTC. Its translation is CASSYFYEQYF.

This clone has just a few counts. The J gene is TRBJ2-2, the V gene TRBV10-3; 11 positions agree with TRBD2. The CDR3 sequence is 16 residues long. The V gene end was trimmed by 11 bases and the J gene end by 1 base; junction bases not matched to a gene: 9. Per the germline V gene, CDR1 is ENHRY and CDR2 is SYGVKD. The CDR3 nucleotides read TGTGCCTCTCGGGGAACTAGCGGGAGGAACACCGGGGAGCTGTTTTTT. Protein: CASRGTSGRNTGELFF.

Only a few counts were recorded for this clone. The genes are TRBV6-6 and TRBJ1-5, with D maybe TRBD1 (6 bases). Germline V gives CDR1 MNHNY, CDR2 SVGAGI (reference sequence). The CDR3 length is 14 residues. Trimming cost V 7 bases and J 3 bases, with 13 bases left between them. The CDR3 sequence is CASTIGTLNQPQHF. The CDR3 DNA follows: TGTGCCAGCACTATCGGGACACTCAATCAGCCCCAGCATTTT.

The V gene is TRBV7-3, the J gene TRBJ2-5, with a weak D call TRBD2 (6 bases). The V gene's germline CDR1 is SGHTA and CDR2 FQGTGA. This CDR3 has 15 residues. V was trimmed by 0 bases and J by 5 bases, leaving 13 bases between them. CDR3 residues: CASSLTSGLGETQYF. The CDR3 DNA is TGTGCCAGCAGCTTAACCAGCGGGCTGGGGGAGACCCAGTACTTC.

This clone showed up just a few times. The J gene is TRBJ1-1, the V gene TRBV6-4; D is unresolved. The length of the CDR3 is 13 residues. Germline V gene data show CDR1 as MRHNA and CDR2 as SNTAGT. V was pared by 2 bases and J by 1 base, with 5 bases between. CDR3 in DNA: TGTGCCAGCAGTGACCAGCCGAACACTGAAGCTTTCTTT. Its translation is CASSDQPNTEAFF.

The J gene is TRBJ1-5, the V gene TRBV9; no clear D gene. The CDR3 covers 12 residues. CDR1 and CDR2 (germline): SGDLS, YYNGEE. Trimming cost V 1 base and J 7 bases, with 6 bases left between them. The CDR3 DNA reads TGTGCCAGCAGCGTACGCGGGCAGCCCCAGCATTTT. This sequence encodes CASSVRGQPQHF. The whole variable domain, remainder taken from reference TRBV9 and TRBJ1-5, is DSGVTQTPKHLITATGQRVTLRCSPRSGDLSVYWYQQSLDQGLQFLIQYYNGEERAKGNILERFSAQQFPDLHSELNLSSLELGDSALYFCASSVRGQPQHFGDGTRLSIL.

The rearrangement uses TRBV5-4 and TRBJ1-2; the D gene is possibly TRBD1 (6 bases). CDR1 is SGHNT and CDR2 is YYREEE in the germline V gene (reference sequence). CDR3 size: 13 residues. V gave up 4 bases and J gave up 6 bases, with 13 bases separating them. This CDR3 is CASSAQGQDGYTF. As DNA, the CDR3 is TGTGCCAGCAGCGCCCAGGGGCAGGATGGCTACACCTTC.

The sample holds a few counts of this clone. The chain's CDR3 is CASSLDNKAFF. The CDR3 DNA is TGTGCCAGCAGCTTAGACAATAAAGCTTTCTTT. The V gene is TRBV7-9, the J gene TRBJ1-1; no firm D call. Deletions cut 1 base from V and 9 bases from J, with 6 bases between. The CDR3 totals 11 residues. Germline V lookup: CDR1 SEHNR, CDR2 FQNEAQ (reference sequence).

The rearrangement uses TRBV5-6 and TRBJ1-1, with a tentative D call TRBD1 (6 bases). The V gene's germline CDR1 is SGHDT and CDR2 YYEEEE. This CDR3 spans 14 amino acids. Trimming shortened V by 0 bases and J by 11 bases, and 17 bases separated the two germline ends. Here the CDR3 reads CASSLAGQPLKAFF. The CDR3, as DNA: TGTGCCAGCAGCTTGGCCGGACAGCCCTTGAAGGCTTTCTTT.

The chain is built from TRBV7-6 and TRBJ1-2; 9 bases are shared with TRBD1. Germline V lookup: CDR1 SGHVS, CDR2 FNYEAQ. V trimming: 1 base; J trimming: 4 bases; junction bases outside the gene matches: 22. The CDR3 has 21 amino acids. The CDR3 DNA reads as TGTGCCAGCAGCTTAGAGACCGCGGCGTCATCTACAGGGGGCGGGCGCTATGGCTACACCTTC. Its protein is CASSLETAASSTGGGRYGYTF.

The chain has TRBV6-6 and TRBJ2-5; D not resolved. Trimming pared 2 bases from V and 1 base from J, leaving 8 bases between. The CDR3 contains 14 residues. CDR1 is MNHNY, CDR2 SVGAGI, per germline (reference sequence). The CDR3 sequence: CASSYSTAQETQYF. CDR3 DNA: TGTGCCAGCAGTTACAGCACAGCCCAAGAGACCCAGTACTTC.

This clone was counted between two and nine times. V and J are TRBV30 and TRBJ1-5; maybe TRBD1 (5 bases). Germline V gene data show CDR1 as GTSNPN and CDR2 as SVGIG (reference sequence). This CDR3 has 14 residues. Trimming pared 4 bases from V and 4 bases from J, leaving 14 bases between. The CDR3 here is CAWTTGTMNQPQHF. The CDR3 DNA sequence: TGTGCCTGGACCACCGGGACTATGAATCAGCCCCAGCATTTT.

Written as DNA, the CDR3 is TGCGCCAGCAGCTCGGGGGGGGAGGGTGAAAAACTGTTTTTT. The encoded protein is CASSSGGEGEKLFF. The gene calls are TRBV5-1 and TRBJ1-4; perhaps TRBD1 as D (5 bases). V lost 3 bases, J lost 7 bases, and 13 bases lay in between. The CDR3 runs to 14 residues. Germline-derived CDR1 and CDR2 are SGHRS and YFSETQ.

This sequence joins TRBV6-1 and TRBJ1-2, with D possibly being TRBD1 (6 bases). Germline loops: CDR1 MNHNS, CDR2 SASEGT. The V end was cut by 1 base, the J end by 4 bases, with 16 bases between. The CDR3 sequence is 16 residues long. CDR3 protein: CASSEVGHSQGYGYTF. In nucleotides, the CDR3 is TGTGCCAGCAGTGAAGTGGGACACTCTCAGGGCTATGGCTACACCTTC.

V is TRBV27 and J is TRBJ1-2; no reliable D call. The CDR3 spans 14 residues. Looked up from germline, CDR1 is MNHEY and CDR2 is SMNVEV (reference sequence). With 6 bases removed from V and 3 bases from J, the gap between germline ends came to 14 bases. In DNA, the CDR3 is TGTGCCAGCAGACATGCCTCATCGGACTATGGCTACACCTTC. Amino acid sequence: CASRHASSDYGYTF.

The rearrangement joins TRBV2 to TRBJ1-4, with 7 bases fitting TRBD1. The germline V gene encodes CDR1 SNHLY and CDR2 FYNNEI. J was trimmed by 5 bases and V by 4 bases; bases with no gene match: 4. This CDR3 spans 14 amino acids. The CDR3 nucleotides are TGTGCCAGCAGTGGGGACAGCTCAAATGAAAAACTGTTTTTT. As protein: CASSGDSSNEKLFF.

The CDR3 coding sequence is TGTGCCAGTAGTACACGACTAGCGGGAGCCTACAATGAGCAGTTCTTC. Translation gives CASSTRLAGAYNEQFF. J is TRBJ2-1 and V is TRBV19; 12 bases are shared with TRBD2. The CDR3 length is 16 residues. Germline lookup yields CDR1 LNHDA and CDR2 SQIVND (reference sequence). The V gene end was trimmed by 4 bases and the J gene end by 2 bases; junction bases not matched to a gene: 3. Drawing the rest from reference TRBV19 and TRBJ2-1, the complete variable domain is DGGITQSPKYLFRKEGQNVTLSCEQNLNHDAMYWYRQDPGQGLRLIYYSQIVNDFQKGDIAEGYSVSREKKESFPLTVTSAQKNPTAFYLCASSTRLAGAYNEQFFGPGTRLTVL.

The chain couples TRBV30 to TRBJ1-1, with D perhaps TRBD1 (6 bases). Germline V lookup: CDR1 GTSNPN, CDR2 SVGIG (reference sequence). V was shortened by 1 base and J by 5 bases, with 14 bases between the two germline ends. This CDR3 has 14 amino acids. CDR3 loop: CAWSGGRGRTEAFF. Here the CDR3 DNA reads TGTGCCTGGAGTGGGGGCAGGGGTCGGACTGAAGCTTTCTTT.

The J gene is TRBJ2-3, the V gene TRBV11-2, with D possibly being TRBD2 (6 bases). CDR1 and CDR2 (germline): SGHAT, FQNNGV. Between the trimmed V and J ends, which lost 0 bases and 3 bases, there was a span of 10 bases. This CDR3 is 15 amino acids long. CDR3 sequence: CASSLDSGNTDTQYF. The CDR3 DNA reads TGTGCCAGCAGCTTAGATAGCGGTAATACAGATACGCAGTATTTT.

Only one count was recorded for this clone. The chain is built from TRBV6-5 and TRBJ1-2; D remains unclear. Germline V gene lookup returns CDR1 MNHEY and CDR2 SVGAGI. CDR3 length: 11 residues. Trimming shortened V by 6 bases and J by 8 bases, and 10 bases separated the two germline ends. Written as DNA, the CDR3 is TGTGCCAGCAGGGACCCCGCGGGCTACACCTTC. Its translation: CASRDPAGYTF.

The V and J genes are TRBV4-2 and TRBJ1-2; D ambiguous. The V gene's germline CDR1 is LGHNA and CDR2 YNFKEQ. Trimming took off 0 bases at V and 8 bases at J, with 13 bases between the two ends. CDR3 length: 14 amino acids. The CDR3 nucleotides read TGTGCCAGCAGCCAAGAATACAGAAAGCCCGGCTACACCTTC. It is translated as CASSQEYRKPGYTF.

There are a few counts of this clone. This chain uses TRBV19 with TRBJ1-2; 11 bases map to TRBD1. The CDR3 is 16 residues long. The germline V gene has CDR1 LNHDA and CDR2 SQIVND (reference sequence). V was clipped by 4 bases and J by 2 bases; unmatched bases: 6. The CDR3 DNA reads as TGTGCCAGTAGTACTGGGACAGGGGGTGAGAACTATGGCTACACCTTC. This gives the protein CASSTGTGGENYGYTF.